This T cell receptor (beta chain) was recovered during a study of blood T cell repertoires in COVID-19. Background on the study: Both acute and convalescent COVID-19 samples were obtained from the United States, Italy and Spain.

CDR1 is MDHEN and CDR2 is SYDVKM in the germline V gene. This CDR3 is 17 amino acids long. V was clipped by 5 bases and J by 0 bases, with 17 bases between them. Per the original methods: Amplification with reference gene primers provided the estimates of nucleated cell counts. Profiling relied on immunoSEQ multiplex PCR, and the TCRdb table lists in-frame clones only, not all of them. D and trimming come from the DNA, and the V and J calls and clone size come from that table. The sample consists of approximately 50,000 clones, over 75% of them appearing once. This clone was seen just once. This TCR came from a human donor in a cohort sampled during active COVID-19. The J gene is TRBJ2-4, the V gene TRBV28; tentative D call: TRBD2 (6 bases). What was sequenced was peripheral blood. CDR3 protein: CASSPIGGKQAKNIQYF. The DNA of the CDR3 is TGTGCCAGCAGTCCTATAGGAGGGAAGCAAGCCAAAAACATTCAGTACTTC.